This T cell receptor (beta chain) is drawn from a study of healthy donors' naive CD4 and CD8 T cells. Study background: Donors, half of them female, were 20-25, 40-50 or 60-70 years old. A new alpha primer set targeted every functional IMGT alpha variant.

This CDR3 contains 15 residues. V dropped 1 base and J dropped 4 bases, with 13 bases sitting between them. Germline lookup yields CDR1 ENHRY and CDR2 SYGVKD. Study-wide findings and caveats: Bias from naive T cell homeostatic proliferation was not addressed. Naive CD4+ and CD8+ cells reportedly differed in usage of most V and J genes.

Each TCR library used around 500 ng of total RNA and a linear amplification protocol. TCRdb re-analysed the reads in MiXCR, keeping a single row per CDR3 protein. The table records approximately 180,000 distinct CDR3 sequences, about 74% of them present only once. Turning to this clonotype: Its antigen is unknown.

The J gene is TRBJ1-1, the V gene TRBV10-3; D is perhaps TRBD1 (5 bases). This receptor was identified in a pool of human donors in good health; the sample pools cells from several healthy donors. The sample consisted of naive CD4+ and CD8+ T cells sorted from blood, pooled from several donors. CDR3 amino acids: CAISEFGTVGTEAFF. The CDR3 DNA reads TGTGCCATCAGTGAGTTCGGGACGGTGGGCACTGAAGCTTTCTTT.